Only a few counts were recorded for the clone carrying this T cell receptor beta chain. Its antigen is still unknown. Production of TCR cDNA was by 5'RACE template switching, which also added a universal primer site and UMIs. Each CDR3 protein gets one entry after TCRdb re-called the 5' RACE reads with MiXCR. Of 200,000 to 250,000 distinct CDR3 sequences listed, approximately 3.3% are singletons. CDR1 and CDR2 from the germline V gene are LGHNA and YNFKEQ. The CDR3 sequence is 16 residues long. V dropped 6 bases and J dropped 2 bases, with 18 bases sitting between them. These data originate in a study of T cells after yellow fever vaccination. Study overall: For low cell numbers, libraries were made with SMART-Seq v4 Ultra Low Input.

Study results and limitations: Peak timing came faster in the weaker secondary response, day 5 versus 15. Most primary-vaccination clones reappeared after the booster (about 97% CD4, around 88% CD8).

The sequencing used CD4+ T cells sorted from PBMCs, collected 10 days after the yellow fever booster vaccination. This chain joins TRBV4-2 and TRBJ2-3; perhaps TRBD2 as D (7 bases). The sequence was collected from a young man who received the YFV17D yellow fever vaccine. The chain's CDR3 is CASRRLGGGVTDTQYF. CDR3 nucleotides: TGTGCCAGCAGACGTTTAGGCGGGGGCGTCACAGATACGCAGTATTTT.